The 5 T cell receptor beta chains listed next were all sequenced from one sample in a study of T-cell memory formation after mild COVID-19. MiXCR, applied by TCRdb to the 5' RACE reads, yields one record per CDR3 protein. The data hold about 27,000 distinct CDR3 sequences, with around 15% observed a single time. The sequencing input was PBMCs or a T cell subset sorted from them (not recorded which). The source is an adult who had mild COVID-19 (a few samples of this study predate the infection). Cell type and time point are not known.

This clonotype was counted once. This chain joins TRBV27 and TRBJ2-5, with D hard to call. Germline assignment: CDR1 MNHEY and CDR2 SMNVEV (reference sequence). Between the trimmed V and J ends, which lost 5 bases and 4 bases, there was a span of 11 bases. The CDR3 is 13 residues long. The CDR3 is CASSPRWGETQYF. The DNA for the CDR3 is TGTGCCAGCAGTCCGAGATGGGGAGAGACCCAGTACTTC.

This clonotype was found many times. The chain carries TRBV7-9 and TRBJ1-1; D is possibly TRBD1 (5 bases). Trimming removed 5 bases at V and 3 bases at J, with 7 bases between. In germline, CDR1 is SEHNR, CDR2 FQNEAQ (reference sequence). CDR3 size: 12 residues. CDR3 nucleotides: TGTGCCAGCAGCCTCAGGGACACTGAAGCTTTCTTT. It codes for CASSLRDTEAFF. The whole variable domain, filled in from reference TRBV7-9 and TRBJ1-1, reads DTGVSQNPRHKITKRGQNVTFRCDPISEHNRLYWYRQTLGQGPEFLTYFQNEAQLEKSRLLSDRFSAERPKGSFSTLEIQRTEQGDSAMYLCASSLRDTEAFFGQGTRLTVV.

The CDR3 DNA follows: TGTGCCAGCAGAAAAGGACAGGGGAACACCGGGGAGCTGTTTTTT. Protein product: CASRKGQGNTGELFF. The genes are TRBV7-3 and TRBJ2-2; 8 bases are a match to TRBD1. This CDR3 comprises 15 residues. J was trimmed by 1 base and V by 6 bases; bases with no gene match: 4. Germline values: CDR1 SGHTA, CDR2 FQGTGA.

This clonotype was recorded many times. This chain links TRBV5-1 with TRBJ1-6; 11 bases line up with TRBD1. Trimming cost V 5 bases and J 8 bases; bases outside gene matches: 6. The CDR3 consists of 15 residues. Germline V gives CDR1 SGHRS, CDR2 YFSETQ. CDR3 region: CASRLGTGGYSPLHF. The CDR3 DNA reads TGCGCCAGCAGATTAGGGACAGGGGGTTATTCACCCCTCCACTTT.

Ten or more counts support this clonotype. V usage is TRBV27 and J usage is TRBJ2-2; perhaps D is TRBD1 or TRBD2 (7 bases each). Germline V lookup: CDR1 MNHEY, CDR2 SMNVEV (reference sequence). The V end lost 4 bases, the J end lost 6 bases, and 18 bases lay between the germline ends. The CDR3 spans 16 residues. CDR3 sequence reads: CASSSLDRAGAGELFF. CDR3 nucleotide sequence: TGTGCCAGCAGTTCATTAGACAGGGCGGGGGCCGGGGAGCTGTTTTTT.